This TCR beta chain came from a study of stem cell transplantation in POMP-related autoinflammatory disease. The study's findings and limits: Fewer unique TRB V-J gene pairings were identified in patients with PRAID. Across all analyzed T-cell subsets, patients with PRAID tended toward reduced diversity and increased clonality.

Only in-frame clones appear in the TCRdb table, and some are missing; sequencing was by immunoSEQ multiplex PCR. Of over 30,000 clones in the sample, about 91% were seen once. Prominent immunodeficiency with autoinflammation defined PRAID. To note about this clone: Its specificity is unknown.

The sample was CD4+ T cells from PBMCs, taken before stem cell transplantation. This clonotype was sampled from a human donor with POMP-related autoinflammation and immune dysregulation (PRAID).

The CDR3 reads CASQSSYEQYF. CDR3 nucleotide sequence: TGTGCCAGTCAAAGCTCCTACGAGCAGTACTTC. The chain has TRBV28 and TRBJ2-7; no reliable D call. CDR1 MDHEN and CDR2 SYDVKM come from the germline V gene. The CDR3 has 11 amino acids. V was clipped by 9 bases and J by 0 bases, with 6 bases between them.